This record covers a single TCR beta chain. The study recruited people aged roughly 18 to 100 years across about two dozen US areas. The data belong to a study of blood T cell repertoires in COVID-19. As for the study in general: The samples span acute and convalescent COVID-19 from the United States, Italy and Spain. Sources were T cells, B-cell-depleted T cells, or PBMCs; the material itself was cDNA or gDNA.

V was trimmed by 3 bases and J by 3 bases, leaving 9 bases between them. The CDR3 is 14 amino acids. Germline V gene sequence: CDR1 LNHDA, CDR2 SQIVND (reference sequence). Original processing notes: Amplification with reference gene primers provided the estimates of nucleated cell counts. TCRdb's table, derived via immunoSEQ multiplex PCR, lists solely in-frame clones and lacks some. D and trimming come from the DNA, and the V and J calls and clone size come from that table. The sample includes a few hundred thousand clones, roughly 85% seen only once; the top ten take about 3.8%. Input material: PBMCs or T cells enriched from blood (not recorded which). The chain recombines TRBV19 with TRBJ1-3; D is unresolved. The sequence came from a woman in her 40s with acute COVID-19. The CDR3 is CASSIGGYGNTIYF. The CDR3 nucleotides read TGTGCCAGTAGTATCGGCGGGTATGGAAACACCATATATTTT.